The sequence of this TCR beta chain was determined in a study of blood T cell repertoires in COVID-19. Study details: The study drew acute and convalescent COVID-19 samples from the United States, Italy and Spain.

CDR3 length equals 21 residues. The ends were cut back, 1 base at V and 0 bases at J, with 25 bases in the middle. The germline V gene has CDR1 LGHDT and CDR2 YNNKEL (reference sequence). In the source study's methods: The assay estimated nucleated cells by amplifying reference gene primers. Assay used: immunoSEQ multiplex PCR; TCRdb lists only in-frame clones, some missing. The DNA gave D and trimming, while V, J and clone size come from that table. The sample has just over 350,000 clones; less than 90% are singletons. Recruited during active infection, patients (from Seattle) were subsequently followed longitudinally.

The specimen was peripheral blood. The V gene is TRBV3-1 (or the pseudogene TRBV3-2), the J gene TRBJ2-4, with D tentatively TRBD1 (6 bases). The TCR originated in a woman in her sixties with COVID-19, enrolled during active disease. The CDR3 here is CASSQGLLGQKIGKAKNIQYF. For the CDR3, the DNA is TGTGCCAGCAGCCAAGGCCTGCTAGGACAGAAGATTGGTAAAGCCAAAAACATTCAGTACTTC.